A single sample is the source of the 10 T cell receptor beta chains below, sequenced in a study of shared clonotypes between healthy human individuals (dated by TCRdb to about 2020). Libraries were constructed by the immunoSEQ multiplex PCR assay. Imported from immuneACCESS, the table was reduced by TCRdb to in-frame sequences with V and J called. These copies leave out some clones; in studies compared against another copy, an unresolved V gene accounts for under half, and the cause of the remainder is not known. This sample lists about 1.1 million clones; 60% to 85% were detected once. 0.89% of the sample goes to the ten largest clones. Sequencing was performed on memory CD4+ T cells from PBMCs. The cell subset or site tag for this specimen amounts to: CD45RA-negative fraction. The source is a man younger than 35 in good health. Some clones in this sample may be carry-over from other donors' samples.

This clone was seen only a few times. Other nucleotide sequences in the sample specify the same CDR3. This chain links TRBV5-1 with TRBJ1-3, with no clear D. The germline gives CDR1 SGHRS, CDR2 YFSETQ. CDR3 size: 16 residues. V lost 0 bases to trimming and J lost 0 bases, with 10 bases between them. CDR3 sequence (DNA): TGCGCCAGCAGCTTGGAAGGACCAAGCTCTGGAAACACCATATATTTT. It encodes CASSLEGPSSGNTIYF.

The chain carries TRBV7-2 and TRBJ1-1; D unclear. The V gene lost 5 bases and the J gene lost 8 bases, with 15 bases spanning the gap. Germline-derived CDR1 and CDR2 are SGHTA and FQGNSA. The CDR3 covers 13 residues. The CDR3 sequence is CASSALHESEAFF. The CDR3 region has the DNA TGTGCCAGCAGCGCCTTACACGAGTCCGAAGCTTTCTTT.

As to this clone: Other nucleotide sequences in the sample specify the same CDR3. DNA for the CDR3: TGCGCCAGCAGCCTGGAGGGCGGGAGAGAGACCCAGTACTTC. It encodes CASSLEGGRETQYF. The chain links TRBV5-1 to TRBJ2-5, with 7 bases lining up with TRBD2. Germline V gives CDR1 SGHRS, CDR2 YFSETQ. The CDR3 is made up of 14 amino acids. The junction had 7 bases not matched to a gene; V was cut back by 4 bases and J by 4 bases.

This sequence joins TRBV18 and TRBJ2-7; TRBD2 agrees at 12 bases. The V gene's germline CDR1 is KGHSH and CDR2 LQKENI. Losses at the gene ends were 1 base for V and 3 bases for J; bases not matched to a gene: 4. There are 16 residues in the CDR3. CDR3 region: CASSPLLAGGRYEQYF. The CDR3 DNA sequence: TGTGCCAGCTCACCACTGCTAGCGGGAGGGCGCTACGAGCAGTACTTC.

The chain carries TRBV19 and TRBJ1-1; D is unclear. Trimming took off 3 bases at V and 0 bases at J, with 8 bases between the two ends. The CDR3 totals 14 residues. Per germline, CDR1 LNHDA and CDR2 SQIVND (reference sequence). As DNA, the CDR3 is TGTGCCAGTAGTATGGGATGCTTGAACACTGAAGCTTTCTTT. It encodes CASSMGCLNTEAFF.

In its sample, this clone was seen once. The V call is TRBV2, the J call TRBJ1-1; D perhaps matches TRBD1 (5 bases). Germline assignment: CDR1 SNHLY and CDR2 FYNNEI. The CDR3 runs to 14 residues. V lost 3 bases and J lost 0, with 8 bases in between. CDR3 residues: CASSDRGMNTEAFF. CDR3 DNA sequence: TGTGCCAGCAGTGATCGGGGGATGAACACTGAAGCTTTCTTT.

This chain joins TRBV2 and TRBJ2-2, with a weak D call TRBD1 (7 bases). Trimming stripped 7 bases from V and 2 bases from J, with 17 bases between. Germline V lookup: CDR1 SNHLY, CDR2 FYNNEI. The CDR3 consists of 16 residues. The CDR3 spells CASKWQGGSNTGELFF. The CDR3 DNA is TGTGCCAGCAAATGGCAGGGGGGATCAAACACCGGGGAGCTGTTTTTT. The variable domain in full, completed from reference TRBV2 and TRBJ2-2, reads EPEVTQTPSHQVTQMGQEVILRCVPISNHLYFYWYRQILGQKVEFLVSFYNNEISEKSEIFDDQFSVERPDGSNFTLKIRSTKLEDSAMYFCASKWQGGSNTGELFFGEGSRLTVL.

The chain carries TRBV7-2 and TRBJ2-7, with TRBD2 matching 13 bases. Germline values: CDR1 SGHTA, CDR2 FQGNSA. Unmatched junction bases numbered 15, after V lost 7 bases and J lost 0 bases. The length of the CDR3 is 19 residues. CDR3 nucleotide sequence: TGTGCCAGCAATAAGAACGTGGGACTAGCGGGATCACTCTCCTACGAGCAGTACTTC. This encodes CASNKNVGLAGSLSYEQYF.

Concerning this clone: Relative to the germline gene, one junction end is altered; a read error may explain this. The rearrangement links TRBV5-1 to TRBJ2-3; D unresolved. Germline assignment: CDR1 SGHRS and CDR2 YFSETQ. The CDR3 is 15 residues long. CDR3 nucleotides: TGCGCCAGCAGCTTCGATGGCCTGATTAGCACCCACGCGAATTTT. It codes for CASSFDGLISTHANF.

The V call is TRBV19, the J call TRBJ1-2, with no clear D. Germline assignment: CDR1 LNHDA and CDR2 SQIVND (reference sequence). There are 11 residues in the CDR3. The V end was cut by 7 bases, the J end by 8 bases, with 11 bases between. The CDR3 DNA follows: TGTGCCAGTATGCGGGAGGAGGGCTACACCTTC. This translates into CASMREEGYTF.